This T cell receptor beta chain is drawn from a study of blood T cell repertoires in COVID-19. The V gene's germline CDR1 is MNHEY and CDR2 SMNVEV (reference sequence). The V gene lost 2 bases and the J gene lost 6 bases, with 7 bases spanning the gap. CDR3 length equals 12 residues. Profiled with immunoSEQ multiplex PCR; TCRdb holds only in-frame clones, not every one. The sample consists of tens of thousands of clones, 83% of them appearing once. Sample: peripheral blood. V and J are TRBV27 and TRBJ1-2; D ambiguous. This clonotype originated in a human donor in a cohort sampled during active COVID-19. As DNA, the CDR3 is TGTGCCAGCAGTTTACCAGATGATGGCTACACCTTC. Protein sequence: CASSLPDDGYTF.